The table lists the clone carrying this T cell receptor (beta chain) with many counts. Its matching antigen is unknown. This sample stems from a study of T cells in Graves' hyperthyroidism and ophthalmopathy. The study, taken as a whole, reports: Blood also held most thyroid clonotypes expanded beyond 0.001.

Clinical symptoms, serum thyroxine, TRAb, thyroid ultrasound and orbital computed tomography informed diagnoses. First hyperthyroidism diagnosis is when the blood sample was obtained, before any ophthalmopathy symptoms. Extraction of PBMCs used 8.5 to 10 ml of fresh peripheral blood. Regions amplified from RNA transcripts were the TCR beta CDR3 regions. The TCR CDR3 was amplified in a first-round RT-PCR using the HTBI primer set. TCRdb re-called the multiplex PCR reads with MiXCR, one entry per CDR3 protein. The sample gives 270,000 or so distinct CDR3 sequences, less than 30% of which show up once; around 30% is in the top ten. From germline, CDR1 is DFQATT and CDR2 SNEGSKA (reference sequence). The ends lost 5 bases at V and 5 bases at J; junction bases unmatched: 5. This CDR3 is 12 amino acids long.

The chain combines TRBV20-1 with TRBJ2-7, with 8 bases that match TRBD2. The TCR was taken from a man aged 35 to 55 with Graves' hyperthyroidism that later progressed to Graves' ophthalmopathy. Sequenced material: blood. The CDR3 DNA reads as TGCAGTGCTGGGCAAGCGGGAGACGAGCAGTACTTC. This translates into CSAGQAGDEQYF.